The clone carrying this TCR beta chain was detected only a few times. Its antigen is currently unknown. Treatment defined: oral pan-JAK inhibitor, 5-10 mg twice daily. The V end was cut by 7 bases, the J end by 6 bases, with 15 bases between. Germline assignment: CDR1 ENHRY and CDR2 SYGVKD. The CDR3 contains 13 residues. Extracted RNA was reverse transcribed, and the resulting cDNA served as sequencing template. Clones were sequenced by immunoSEQ multiplex PCR, and TCRdb holds only the in-frame ones, with some missing. The table includes about 190,000 clones, 50% to 60% detected once. The record originates from a study of CD8+ T cells in alopecia areata. Study-wide points: For patients receiving tofacitinib, scalp clonality and expanded CD8+ clones among the top 100 significantly decreased.

This rearrangement joins TRBV10-3 to TRBJ1-1; weak D call: TRBD1 (6 bases). This TCR was sampled from a human donor with alopecia areata. Source: CD4+ T cells sorted from blood, taken at week 4, from a patient treated with tofacitinib. CDR3 residues: CAITKATGAEAFF. CDR3 bases: TGTGCCATCACCAAAGCGACAGGCGCTGAAGCTTTCTTT.